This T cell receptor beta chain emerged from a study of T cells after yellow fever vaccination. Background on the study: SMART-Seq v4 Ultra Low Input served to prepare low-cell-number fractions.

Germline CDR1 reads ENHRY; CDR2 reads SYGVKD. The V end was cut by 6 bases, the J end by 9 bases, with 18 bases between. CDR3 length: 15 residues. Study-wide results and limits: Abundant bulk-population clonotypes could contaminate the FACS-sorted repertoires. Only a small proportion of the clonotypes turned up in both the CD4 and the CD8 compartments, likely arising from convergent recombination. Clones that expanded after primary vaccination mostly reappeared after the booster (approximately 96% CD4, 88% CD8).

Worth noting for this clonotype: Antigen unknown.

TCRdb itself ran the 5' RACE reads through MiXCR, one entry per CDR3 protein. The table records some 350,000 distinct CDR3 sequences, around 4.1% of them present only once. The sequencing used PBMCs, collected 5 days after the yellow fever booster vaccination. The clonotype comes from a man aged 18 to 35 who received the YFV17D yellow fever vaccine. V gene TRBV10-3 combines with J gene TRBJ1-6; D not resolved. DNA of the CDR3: TGTGCCATCAGGGGCGGAGTAGGGTCTGTTTCACCCCTCCACTTT. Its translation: CAIRGGVGSVSPLHF.